The 31 T cell receptor beta chains below all came from one sample that was sequenced in a study of cytomegalovirus exposure and HLA in healthy donors (TCRdb year 2017). Library creation used the immunoSEQ multiplex PCR assay. For the multiplex PCR, a mixture combining 60 forward primers for TCR Vbeta segments and 13 reverse primers for TCR Jbeta segments was used. Held by TCRdb, this immuneACCESS table contains in-frame sequences only and omits some clones. Under half of the omission traces to an unresolved V gene where checked; the cause of the rest is unknown. Present in this sample are approximately 150,000 clones, over 60% of which were seen just once. The ten largest clones take up about an eighth of the sample. The sample taken for sequencing was PBMCs. The origin of the receptors is a man aged 35 to 55 in good health and CMV-seropositive.

V is TRBV6-1 and J is TRBJ1-4; D is unclear. Trimming shortened V by 5 bases and J by 7 bases, and 17 bases separated the two germline ends. The CDR3 has 15 amino acids. Germline loops: CDR1 MNHNS, CDR2 SASEGT. The CDR3: CASSPGMRVSEKLFF. The CDR3 DNA follows: TGTGCCAGCAGTCCGGGTATGCGGGTTAGTGAAAAACTGTTTTTT.

This clone was recorded once. This chain joins TRBV10-3 and TRBJ2-7; 8 nucleotides line up with TRBD2. CDR3 length: 15 amino acids. The ends lost 6 bases at V and 0 bases at J; junction bases unmatched: 7. Germline CDR1 and CDR2: ENHRY and SYGVKD. CDR3 sequence: CAISSPGGGSYEQYF. The DNA of the CDR3 is TGTGCCATCAGCAGTCCCGGGGGGGGCTCCTACGAGCAGTACTTC.

This rearrangement joins TRBV18 to TRBJ2-4; 9 positions match TRBD1. This CDR3 comprises 13 residues. The germline V gene encodes CDR1 KGHSH and CDR2 LQKENI. Trimming at V came to 2 bases and at J to 7 bases, leaving 0 bases not matched to a gene. The CDR3 is CASSPGTGNIQYF. CDR3 DNA: TGTGCCAGCTCACCAGGGACAGGGAACATTCAGTACTTC. The full variable domain, in which reference TRBV18 and TRBJ2-4 provide the parts outside the CDR3, is NAGVMQNPRHLVRRRGQEARLRCSPMKGHSHVYWYRQLPEEGLKFMVYLQKENIIDESGMPKERFSAEFPKEGPSILRIQQVVRGDSAAYFCASSPGTGNIQYFGAGTRLSVL.

This clone has a single count. The chain is built from TRBV30 and TRBJ2-3; possible D gene TRBD2, 6 bases. The CDR3 has 13 amino acids. V was cut by 1 base and J by 3 bases, with 8 bases left in between. Germline V gives CDR1 GTSNPN, CDR2 SVGIG (reference sequence). CDR3 nucleotides: TGTGCCTGGAGTGCGGGAGTGACAGATACGCAGTATTTT. Translated: CAWSAGVTDTQYF.

The chain has TRBV5-1 and TRBJ2-1; TRBD2 matches 13 bases. In germline, CDR1 is SGHRS, CDR2 YFSETQ. The trim removed 1 base at V and 2 bases at J, leaving 12 bases unmatched. This CDR3 region has 20 residues. Written as DNA, the CDR3 is TGCGCCAGCAGCTTGATGAGTGGGACTAGCGGGATAAGGGCCTACAATGAGCAGTTCTTC. This codes for CASSLMSGTSGIRAYNEQFF.

This chain's CDR3 is CSVVGSSNTGELFF. The CDR3 nucleotides read TGCAGCGTTGTAGGGAGCTCGAACACCGGGGAGCTGTTTTTT. The genes are TRBV29-1 and TRBJ2-2; tentatively, D is TRBD2 (5 bases). Germline CDR1 SQVTM, CDR2 ANQGSEA. The germline V and J ends were trimmed by 4 bases and 0 bases, with 9 bases remaining between them. The CDR3 runs to 14 residues.

The chain has TRBV25-1 and TRBJ2-1, with TRBD2 matching 12 bases. The CDR3 runs 13 residues. J gave up 9 bases and V 3 bases, and 0 bases lay outside the gene matches. The germline gives CDR1 MGHDK, CDR2 SYGVNS. CDR3 amino acids: CASSEGLAGEQFF. DNA for the CDR3: TGTGCCAGCAGTGAGGGACTAGCGGGTGAGCAGTTCTTC.

This rearrangement joins TRBV28 to TRBJ1-5; TRBD1 might be the D (5 bases). V was shortened by 3 bases and J by 3 bases, with 12 bases between the two germline ends. The CDR3 spans 15 residues. Germline values: CDR1 MDHEN, CDR2 SYDVKM. CDR3 sequence (DNA): TGTGCCAGCAGTTTTTTTCAGACAGTCAATCAGCCCCAGCATTTT. Its translation: CASSFFQTVNQPQHF.

The chain uses TRBV9 and TRBJ1-3, with no clear D. Trimming removed 0 bases at V and 0 bases at J, with 7 bases between. Germline-derived CDR1 and CDR2 are SGDLS and YYNGEE. CDR3 length: 15 amino acids. Here the CDR3 DNA reads TGTGCCAGCAGCGTAGCATCTATCTCTGGAAACACCATATATTTT. Amino acids: CASSVASISGNTIYF.

This clone was detected once. The chain joins TRBV11-3 to TRBJ2-1; the D gene is possibly TRBD1 (5 bases). The CDR3 is 12 residues long. V was shortened by 2 bases and J by 9 bases, with 8 bases between the two germline ends. Germline V CDR1 and CDR2: SGHNT, YENEEA. In DNA, the CDR3 is TGTGCCAGCAGCTTAATCCAGGGTGAGCAGTTCTTC. It encodes CASSLIQGEQFF.

CDR3 sequence: CASRGASEAFF. The CDR3 bases are TGCGCCAGCAGGGGGGCTTCTGAAGCTTTCTTT. The chain has TRBV10-2 and TRBJ1-1, with D possibly being TRBD1 (6 bases). Germline loops: CDR1 WSHSY, CDR2 SAAADI. The CDR3 length is 11 residues. Trimming removed 6 bases at V and 6 bases at J, with 8 bases between.

The genes are TRBV19 and TRBJ1-2; TRBD1 might be the D (6 bases). The V end was cut by 3 bases, the J end by 2 bases, with 10 bases between. Germline CDR1 is LNHDA and CDR2 is SQIVND (reference sequence). The CDR3 consists of 14 residues. For the CDR3, the DNA is TGTGCCAGTAGTATCCAGGGGACGAACTATGGCTACACCTTC. Translating it yields CASSIQGTNYGYTF.

The rearrangement joins TRBV5-1 to TRBJ2-7; 11 nucleotides align to TRBD1. The trim removed 4 bases at V and 2 bases at J, leaving 2 bases unmatched. The CDR3 totals 14 residues. Germline values: CDR1 SGHRS, CDR2 YFSETQ. The CDR3 protein is CASSRGQGAYEQYF. Here the CDR3 DNA reads TGCGCCAGCAGCCGGGGACAGGGGGCCTACGAGCAGTACTTC.

This chain links TRBV5-4 with TRBJ1-4, with D perhaps matching TRBD1 (5 bases). Germline CDR1 reads SGHNT; CDR2 reads YYREEE (reference sequence). The length of the CDR3 is 16 residues. V lost 2 bases, J lost 0 bases, and 11 bases lay in between. The CDR3 loop reads CASSFGQGATNEKLFF. DNA of the CDR3: TGTGCCAGCAGCTTCGGGCAGGGTGCAACTAATGAAAAACTGTTTTTT.

The chain is built from TRBV19 and TRBJ2-5; the match to TRBD1 covers 11 bases. Per germline, CDR1 LNHDA and CDR2 SQIVND (reference sequence). V was clipped by 7 bases and J by 2 bases; unmatched bases: 3. This CDR3 is built from 14 residues. CDR3 residues: CASNRDRGQETQYF. The CDR3 bases are TGTGCCAGTAACCGGGACAGGGGGCAAGAGACCCAGTACTTC.

This clone was picked up one time. This chain uses TRBV4-3 with TRBJ2-1; 7 nucleotides match TRBD2. Germline CDR1 LGHNA, CDR2 YSLEER. After removal of 0 bases from V and 0 bases from J, the junction contained 11 bases not matched to a gene. The length of the CDR3 is 19 residues. CDR3 nucleotide sequence: TGCGCCAGCAGCCAAGAGACCCTCCTTCTAGCGGTCTCCTACAATGAGCAGTTCTTC. It codes for CASSQETLLLAVSYNEQFF.

This clone has a single count. V is TRBV2 and J is TRBJ2-1; D might be TRBD2 (7 bases). This CDR3 region has 13 residues. Germline CDR1 SNHLY, CDR2 FYNNEI. Trimming pared 7 bases from V and 6 bases from J, leaving 13 bases between. The CDR3 protein is CASKKGGPNEQFF. The CDR3 DNA reads as TGTGCCAGCAAAAAGGGGGGGCCCAATGAGCAGTTCTTC.

The chain employs TRBV15 and TRBJ1-5; maybe TRBD1 (6 bases). Germline V gene lookup returns CDR1 LNHNV and CDR2 YYDKDF (reference sequence). There are 14 residues in the CDR3. V lost 0 bases and J lost 6, with 9 bases in between. The CDR3 loop reads CATSREGRGQPQHF. CDR3 in DNA: TGTGCCACCAGCAGAGAGGGCAGGGGTCAGCCCCAGCATTTT.

The gene calls are TRBV6-5 and TRBJ2-2; D may be TRBD2 (7 bases). This CDR3 comprises 15 residues. Trimming pared 10 bases from V and 0 bases from J, leaving 15 bases between. CDR1 is MNHEY and CDR2 is SVGAGI in the germline V gene. CDR3 amino acids: CATGRGAANTGELFF. CDR3 in DNA: TGTGCCACGGGACGGGGGGCGGCGAACACCGGGGAGCTGTTTTTT.

The chain links TRBV10-3 to TRBJ2-1; the match to TRBD2 covers 7 bases. This CDR3 comprises 16 residues. V lost 1 base and J lost 5; bases outside the gene matches: 8. Germline V gene data show CDR1 as ENHRY and CDR2 as SYGVKD. As DNA, the CDR3 is TGTGCCATCAGTGAGTTGACTACTAGCGCCCACAATGAGCAGTTCTTC. Protein: CAISELTTSAHNEQFF.

This clone has more than one count but fewer than ten. The chain uses TRBV7-6 and TRBJ1-5, with D maybe TRBD1 (5 bases). This CDR3 comprises 14 residues. Germline V gene lookup returns CDR1 SGHVS and CDR2 FNYEAQ. V was shortened by 5 bases and J by 10 bases, with 18 bases between the two germline ends. The CDR3 spells CASSEDSGGGPQHF. Here the CDR3 DNA reads TGTGCCAGCAGCGAAGACAGTGGGGGAGGTCCCCAGCATTTT. Full variable domain (missing parts from reference TRBV7-6 and TRBJ1-5): GAGVSQSPRYKVTKRGQDVALRCDPISGHVSLYWYRQALGQGPEFLTYFNYEAQQDKSGLPNDRFSAERPEGSISTLTIQRTEQRDSAMYRCASSEDSGGGPQHFGDGTRLSIL.

The chain has TRBV6-1 and TRBJ2-7; a weak D match, TRBD2 (5 bases). The CDR3 is 15 amino acids. Germline V gene lookup returns CDR1 MNHNS and CDR2 SASEGT. Trimming cost V 7 bases and J 0 bases, with 16 bases left between them. The CDR3 region has the DNA TGTGCCAGCATCAAAAACGTAGGGAGCTCCTACGAGCAGTACTTC. It is translated as CASIKNVGSSYEQYF.

The chain couples TRBV7-2 to TRBJ2-1; 7 bases are a match to TRBD2. This CDR3 spans 16 amino acids. The V gene end was trimmed by 1 base and the J gene end by 6 bases; junction bases not matched to a gene: 9. Germline V gene data show CDR1 as SGHTA and CDR2 as FQGNSA. Here the CDR3 reads CASSLDSGGSFNEQFF. Written as DNA, the CDR3 is TGTGCCAGCAGCTTAGATAGTGGCGGGAGTTTCAATGAGCAGTTCTTC.

The V and J genes are TRBV19 and TRBJ2-7; D possibly corresponds to TRBD1 (7 bases). V was pared by 5 bases and J by 0 bases, with 14 bases between. Germline V lookup: CDR1 LNHDA, CDR2 SQIVND (reference sequence). The CDR3 sequence is 15 residues long. CDR3 DNA sequence: TGTGCCAGTAGTCCATGGAGGGGGCTCTCCTACGAGCAGTACTTC. Translated: CASSPWRGLSYEQYF. The variable domain in full, with the rest retrieved from reference TRBV19 and TRBJ2-7, is DGGITQSPKYLFRKEGQNVTLSCEQNLNHDAMYWYRQDPGQGLRLIYYSQIVNDFQKGDIAEGYSVSREKKESFPLTVTSAQKNPTAFYLCASSPWRGLSYEQYFGPGTRLTVT.

The CDR3 DNA follows: TGTGCCAGCAGCTTCCGGGTTTTCACAGATACGCAGTATTTT. Protein product: CASSFRVFTDTQYF. V is TRBV11-2 and J is TRBJ2-3, with D uncertain. Germline V CDR1 and CDR2: SGHAT, FQNNGV. The CDR3 loop spans 14 amino acids. The germline V and J ends were trimmed by 3 bases and 2 bases, with 9 bases remaining between them.

This clone was observed a handful of times. The chain links TRBV12-5 to TRBJ1-1; 10 bases fit TRBD1. Germline CDR1 and CDR2: LGHNT and FRNRAP. CDR3 size: 17 residues. V lost 1 base, J lost 1 base, and 6 bases stayed unmatched. The CDR3 coding sequence is TGTGCTAGTGGTTTGGCGGGACAGGGGAAATGGAACACTGAAGCTTTCTTT. Amino acid sequence: CASGLAGQGKWNTEAFF. Variable domain in full (rest from reference TRBV12-5 and TRBJ1-1): DARVTQTPRHKVTEMGQEVTMRCQPILGHNTVFWYRQTMMQGLELLAYFRNRAPLDDSGMPKDRFSAEMPDATLATLKIQPSEPRDSAVYFCASGLAGQGKWNTEAFFGQGTRLTVV.

The genes are TRBV5-4 and TRBJ2-5, with 7 bases identical to TRBD1. Trimming cost V 5 bases and J 3 bases; bases outside gene matches: 4. The CDR3 loop spans 13 amino acids. Germline V CDR1 and CDR2: SGHNT, YYREEE (reference sequence). The CDR3 coding sequence is TGTGCCAGCAGGTCACAGGGGAAAGAGACCCAGTACTTC. Residues: CASRSQGKETQYF.

The gene calls are TRBV19 and TRBJ1-4; 7 bases are shared with TRBD1. CDR1 is LNHDA, CDR2 SQIVND, per germline (reference sequence). Germline trimming cut 6 bases from V and 7 bases from J; bases unmatched to any gene: 11. The CDR3 is 15 residues long. CDR3 bases: TGTGCCAGTAGGGTCTCCGGGACAGTTGGTGAAAAACTGTTTTTT. Translating it yields CASRVSGTVGEKLFF. The variable domain in full, completed from reference TRBV19 and TRBJ1-4, reads DGGITQSPKYLFRKEGQNVTLSCEQNLNHDAMYWYRQDPGQGLRLIYYSQIVNDFQKGDIAEGYSVSREKKESFPLTVTSAQKNPTAFYLCASRVSGTVGEKLFFGSGTQLSVL.

The chain is built from TRBV7-2 and TRBJ2-5; 10 positions agree with TRBD2. Germline V gene lookup returns CDR1 SGHTA and CDR2 FQGNSA. The length of the CDR3 is 19 residues. The V segment lost 0 bases and the J segment 2 bases; nucleotides outside the gene matches: 12. This CDR3 reads CASSLAWASGRSPQETQYF. DNA for the CDR3: TGTGCCAGCAGCTTAGCGTGGGCTAGCGGGAGAAGCCCACAAGAGACCCAGTACTTC.

The rearrangement uses TRBV2 and TRBJ1-1, with D uncertain. Trimming cost V 1 base and J 0 bases, with 12 bases left between them. This CDR3 is built from 16 residues. CDR1 is SNHLY and CDR2 is FYNNEI in the germline V gene. In DNA, the CDR3 is TGTGCCAGCAGTGAAGGGTTCGGAGGGTTGAACACTGAAGCTTTCTTT. This sequence encodes CASSEGFGGLNTEAFF.

The V call is TRBV9, the J call TRBJ2-5; D is possibly TRBD2 (5 bases). Trimming took 4 bases from V and 7 from J, leaving 23 bases between them. The CDR3 covers 16 residues. The germline V gene encodes CDR1 SGDLS and CDR2 YYNGEE. The CDR3 reads CASSPETRDWRGTQYF. The CDR3 DNA follows: TGTGCCAGCAGCCCCGAGACGAGGGATTGGAGAGGGACCCAGTACTTC. Together with reference TRBV9 and TRBJ2-5, the CDR3 gives the full variable domain: DSGVTQTPKHLITATGQRVTLRCSPRSGDLSVYWYQQSLDQGLQFLIQYYNGEERAKGNILERFSAQQFPDLHSELNLSSLELGDSALYFCASSPETRDWRGTQYFGPGTRLLVL.